The clone carrying this T cell receptor beta chain occurred many times. What it binds is unknown. This specimen comes from a study of CD8 T cells in ankylosing spondylitis. Study findings and constraints: A number of the motif variants had already been described in reactive arthritis synovial fluid and blood. A TCR beta motif of roughly 8 highly homologous variants appeared characteristic of ankylosing spondylitis blood.

Construction of TCR beta libraries was performed using quantitative 5'-RACE with molecular barcodes. In TCRdb, the 5' RACE reads were re-called with MiXCR into one record per CDR3 protein. The table shows some 300,000 distinct CDR3 sequences, with less than 25% occurring only once. Trimming took 1 base from V and 13 from J, leaving 14 bases between them. Per the germline V gene, CDR1 is MNHNS and CDR2 is SASEGT. The CDR3 totals 14 residues. V usage is TRBV6-1 and J usage is TRBJ1-6, with D possibly being TRBD1 (6 bases). This TCR was recovered from a female donor with ankylosing spondylitis or in good health (not recorded which). Material: blood, either unsorted or a sorted T cell fraction (not recorded which). CDR3 sequence (DNA): TGTGCCAGCAGTGAAGACTGGACAGTGACTCCCCTCCACTTT. Translation: CASSEDWTVTPLHF.